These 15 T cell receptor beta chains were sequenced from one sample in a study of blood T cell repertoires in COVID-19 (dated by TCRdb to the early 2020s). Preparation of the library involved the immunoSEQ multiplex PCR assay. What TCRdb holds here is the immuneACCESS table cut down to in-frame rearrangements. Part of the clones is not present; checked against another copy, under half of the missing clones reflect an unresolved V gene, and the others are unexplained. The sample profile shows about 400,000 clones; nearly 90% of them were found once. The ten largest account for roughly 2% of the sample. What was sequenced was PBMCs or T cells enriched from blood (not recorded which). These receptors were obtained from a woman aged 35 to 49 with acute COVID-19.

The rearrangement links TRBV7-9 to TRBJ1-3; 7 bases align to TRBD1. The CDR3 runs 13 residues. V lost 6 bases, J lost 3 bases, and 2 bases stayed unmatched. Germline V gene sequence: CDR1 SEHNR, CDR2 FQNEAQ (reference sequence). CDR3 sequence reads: CASSQGDGNTIYF. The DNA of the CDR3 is TGTGCCAGCAGTCAGGGGGATGGAAACACCATATATTTT.

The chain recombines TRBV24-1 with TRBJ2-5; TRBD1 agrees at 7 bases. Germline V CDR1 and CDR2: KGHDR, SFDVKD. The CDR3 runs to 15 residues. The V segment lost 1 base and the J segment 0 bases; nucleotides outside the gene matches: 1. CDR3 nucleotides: TGTGCCACCAGTGATTTAGACAGGGACCAAGAGACCCAGTACTTC. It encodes CATSDLDRDQETQYF.

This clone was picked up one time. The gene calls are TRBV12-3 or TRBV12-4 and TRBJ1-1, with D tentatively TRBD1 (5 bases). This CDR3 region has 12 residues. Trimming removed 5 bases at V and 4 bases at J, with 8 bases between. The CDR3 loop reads CASSGATTEAFF. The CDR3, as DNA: TGTGCCAGCAGTGGGGCCACCACTGAAGCTTTCTTT.

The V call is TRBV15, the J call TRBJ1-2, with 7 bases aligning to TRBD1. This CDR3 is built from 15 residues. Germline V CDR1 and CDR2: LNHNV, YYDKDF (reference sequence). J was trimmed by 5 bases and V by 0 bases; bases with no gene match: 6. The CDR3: CATSREGTVNYGYTF. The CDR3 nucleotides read TGTGCCACCAGCAGAGAAGGGACAGTTAATTATGGCTACACCTTC.

CDR3 region: CASSLPSGGTDTQYF. The CDR3 nucleotides read TGCGCCAGCAGCTTGCCTAGCGGGGGCACAGATACGCAGTATTTT. The V gene is TRBV5-1, the J gene TRBJ2-3; 9 bases are shared with TRBD2. The CDR3 runs 15 residues. The germline gives CDR1 SGHRS, CDR2 YFSETQ. V was clipped by 1 base and J by 1 base; unmatched bases: 1.

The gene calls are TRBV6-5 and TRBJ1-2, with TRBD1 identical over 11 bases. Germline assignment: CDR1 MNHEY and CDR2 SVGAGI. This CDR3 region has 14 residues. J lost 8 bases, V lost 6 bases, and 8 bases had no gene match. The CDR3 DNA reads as TGTGCCAGCAGACTCCGGACAGGGGGCCGCGGCTACACCTTC. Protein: CASRLRTGGRGYTF.

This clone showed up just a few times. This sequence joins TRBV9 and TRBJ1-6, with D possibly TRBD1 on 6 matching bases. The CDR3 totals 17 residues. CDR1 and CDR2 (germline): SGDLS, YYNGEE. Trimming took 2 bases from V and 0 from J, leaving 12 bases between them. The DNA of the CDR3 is TGTGCCAGCAGCGTCCAAGGACAGTACTCCTATAATTCACCCCTCCACTTT. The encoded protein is CASSVQGQYSYNSPLHF.

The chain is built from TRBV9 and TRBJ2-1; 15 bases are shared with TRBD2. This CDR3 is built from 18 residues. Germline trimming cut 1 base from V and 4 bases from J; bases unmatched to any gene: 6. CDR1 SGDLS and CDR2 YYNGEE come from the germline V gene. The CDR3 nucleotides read TGTGCCAGCAGCGTAAGACGGACTAGCGGGGGGGCTTACAATGAGCAGTTCTTC. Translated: CASSVRRTSGGAYNEQFF.

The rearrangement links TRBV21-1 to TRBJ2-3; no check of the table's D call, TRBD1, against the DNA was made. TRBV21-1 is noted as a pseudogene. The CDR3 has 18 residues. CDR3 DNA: TGTGCCAGCAGCAAAGGGATAGAGAGACAGGGTAACACAGATACGCAGTATTTT. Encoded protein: CASSKGIERQGNTDTQYF.

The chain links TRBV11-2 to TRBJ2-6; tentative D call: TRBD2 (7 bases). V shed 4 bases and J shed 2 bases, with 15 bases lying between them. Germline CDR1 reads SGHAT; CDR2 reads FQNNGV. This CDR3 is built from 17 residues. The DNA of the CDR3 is TGTGCCAGCAGCTCCACAAGGGGGAGGGCTGGGGCCAACGTCCTGACTTTC. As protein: CASSSTRGRAGANVLTF.

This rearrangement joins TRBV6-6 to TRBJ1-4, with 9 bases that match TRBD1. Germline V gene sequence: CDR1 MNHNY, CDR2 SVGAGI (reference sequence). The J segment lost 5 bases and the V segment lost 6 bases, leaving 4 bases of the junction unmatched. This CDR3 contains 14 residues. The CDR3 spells CASRRDRANEKLFF. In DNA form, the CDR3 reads TGTGCCAGCAGGAGGGACAGGGCGAATGAAAAACTGTTTTTT.

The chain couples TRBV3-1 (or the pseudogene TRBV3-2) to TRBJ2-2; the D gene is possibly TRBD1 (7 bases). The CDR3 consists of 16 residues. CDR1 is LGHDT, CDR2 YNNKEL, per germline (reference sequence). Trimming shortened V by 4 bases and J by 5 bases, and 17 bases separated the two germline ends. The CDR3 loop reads CASSPPGQGGTGELFF. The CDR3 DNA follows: TGTGCCAGCAGCCCCCCCGGGCAGGGGGGTACCGGGGAGCTGTTTTTT.

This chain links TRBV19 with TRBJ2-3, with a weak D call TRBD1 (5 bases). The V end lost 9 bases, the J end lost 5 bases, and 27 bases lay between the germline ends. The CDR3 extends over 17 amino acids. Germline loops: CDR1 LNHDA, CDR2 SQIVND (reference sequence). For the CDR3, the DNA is TGTGCCAGCGCCCCCGGTGGGGCACCCCGGCGAGGAGATACGCAGTATTTT. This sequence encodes CASAPGGAPRRGDTQYF.

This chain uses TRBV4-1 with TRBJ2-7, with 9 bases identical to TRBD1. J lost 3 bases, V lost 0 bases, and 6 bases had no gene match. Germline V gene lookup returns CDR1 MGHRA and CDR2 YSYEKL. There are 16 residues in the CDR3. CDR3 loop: CASSQDRPGQGYEQYF. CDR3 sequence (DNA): TGCGCCAGCAGCCAAGATCGTCCGGGACAGGGCTACGAGCAGTACTTC.

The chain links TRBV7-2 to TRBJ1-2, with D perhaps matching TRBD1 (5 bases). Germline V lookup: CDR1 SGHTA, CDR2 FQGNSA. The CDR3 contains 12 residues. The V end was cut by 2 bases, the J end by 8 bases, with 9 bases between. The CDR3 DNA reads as TGTGCCAGCAGCTTACAGGGTTGGGGCTACACCTTC. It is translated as CASSLQGWGYTF.